The 19 T cell receptor beta chains below all came from one sample that was sequenced in a study of OX40 agonist ivuxolimab in advanced cancers. Sequencing was performed with immunoSEQ multiplex PCR; in TCRdb, only in-frame clones are kept and a portion is missing. The sample consists of about 46,000 clones, more than 80% of them appearing once. Sequencing was performed on CD4+ or CD8+ T cells sorted from blood, taken in a trial of the OX40 agonist ivuxolimab. The receptors come from an adult with an advanced solid tumor such as melanoma, head and neck, liver or kidney cancer.

This chain connects TRBV11-2 to TRBJ2-7; D unclear. With 3 bases removed from V and 2 bases from J, the gap between germline ends came to 8 bases. CDR1 is SGHAT and CDR2 is FQNNGV in the germline V gene. The CDR3 is 13 amino acids. CDR3 region: CASSLWAPYEQYF. In DNA form, the CDR3 reads TGTGCCAGCAGCTTGTGGGCCCCCTACGAGCAGTACTTC.

The rearrangement links TRBV6-5 to TRBJ1-5; no clear D. Trimming removed 6 bases at V and 0 bases at J, with 12 bases between. The CDR3 has 15 residues. CDR1 and CDR2 (germline): MNHEY, SVGAGI. The CDR3: CASRYQYYSNQPQHF. The CDR3 DNA reads as TGTGCCAGCAGGTATCAGTACTATAGCAATCAGCCCCAGCATTTT.

The V gene is TRBV7-8, the J gene TRBJ2-7, with 7 bases fitting TRBD1. The germline CDR1 and CDR2 sequences are SGHVS and FQNEAQ. Trimming removed 3 bases from V and 0 bases from J; junction bases left unmatched: 5. This CDR3 has 15 amino acids. The CDR3 sequence is CASSFSTGSSYEQYF. The CDR3 DNA reads TGTGCCAGCAGCTTCTCGACAGGGTCCTCCTACGAGCAGTACTTC.

A few counts support this clone. CDR3 in DNA: TGCGCCAGCAGCCAAGTGAGGGGTAATAATTCACCCCTCCACTTT. Translation gives CASSQVRGNNSPLHF. V and J are TRBV4-1 and TRBJ1-6; D is possibly TRBD1 (5 bases). Germline values: CDR1 MGHRA, CDR2 YSYEKL. Trimming pared 1 base from V and 5 bases from J, leaving 9 bases between. CDR3 length: 15 amino acids.

The chain employs TRBV6-6 and TRBJ2-7; TRBD1 aligns across 7 bases. J gave up 2 bases and V 6 bases, and 4 bases lay outside the gene matches. This CDR3 spans 13 amino acids. CDR1 and CDR2 (germline): MNHNY, SVGAGI (reference sequence). CDR3 sequence (DNA): TGTGCCAGCAGGTCGGACAGGACCTACGAGCAGTACTTC. Translation gives CASRSDRTYEQYF.

The sample holds one count of this clone. The chain employs TRBV11-2 and TRBJ1-1; D unclear. Trimming removed 3 bases from V and 1 base from J, with 12 bases in between. This CDR3 region has 15 residues. CDR1 is SGHAT and CDR2 is FQNNGV in the germline V gene. The CDR3 here is CASSLNKGGNTEAFF. The CDR3 coding sequence is TGTGCCAGCAGCTTGAATAAGGGTGGGAACACTGAAGCTTTCTTT.

This chain links TRBV4-3 with TRBJ2-2, with no clear D. Trimming took off 0 bases at V and 4 bases at J, with 21 bases between the two ends. The CDR3 totals 19 residues. From germline, CDR1 is LGHNA and CDR2 YSLEER. CDR3: CASSQDTPGPTILTGELFF. CDR3 nucleotides: TGCGCCAGCAGCCAAGATACCCCCGGACCGACCATTCTCACCGGGGAGCTGTTTTTT.

The chain has TRBV7-3 and TRBJ2-5; 7 nucleotides line up with TRBD2. Per the germline V gene, CDR1 is SGHTA and CDR2 is FQGTGA. Germline trimming cut 1 base from V and 1 base from J; bases unmatched to any gene: 3. This CDR3 is 15 amino acids long. The CDR3 DNA reads as TGTGCCAGCAGCTTAAGTGGGGGGGTCCAAGAGACCCAGTACTTC. It translates to CASSLSGGVQETQYF.

Only a few counts were recorded for this clone. Here the CDR3 reads CASSYQQGPPYEQYF. The CDR3 coding sequence is TGTGCCAGCAGCTACCAACAGGGGCCCCCCTACGAGCAGTACTTC. The chain couples TRBV5-4 to TRBJ2-7, with TRBD1 matching over 7 bases. CDR3 length: 15 amino acids. Looked up from germline, CDR1 is SGHNT and CDR2 is YYREEE (reference sequence). Losses at the gene ends were 3 bases for V and 2 bases for J; bases not matched to a gene: 8. Based on the CDR3 plus reference TRBV5-4 and TRBJ2-7, the full variable domain is ETGVTQSPTHLIKTRGQQVTLRCSSQSGHNTVSWYQQALGQGPQFIFQYYREEENGRGNFPPRFSGLQFPNYSSELNVNALELDDSALYLCASSYQQGPPYEQYFGPGTRLTVT.

V is TRBV4-3 and J is TRBJ1-4; no definite D call. Between the trimmed V and J ends, which lost 0 bases and 6 bases, there was a span of 17 bases. This CDR3 has 17 amino acids. CDR1 LGHNA and CDR2 YSLEER come from the germline V gene. CDR3 DNA: TGCGCCAGCAGCCAAGATCCGGTAACCCCGACGGATGAAAAACTGTTTTTT. This sequence encodes CASSQDPVTPTDEKLFF.

This clone came up a few times. V is TRBV18 and J is TRBJ2-2, with D perhaps TRBD1 (6 bases). Trimming removed 1 base at V and 5 bases at J, with 11 bases between. The CDR3 sequence is 15 residues long. Germline CDR1 reads KGHSH; CDR2 reads LQKENI. CDR3 DNA sequence: TGTGCCAGCTCACCACGGGACACGGGTACCGGGGAGCTGTTTTTT. This codes for CASSPRDTGTGELFF.

The chain is built from TRBV5-1 and TRBJ2-2; no definite D call. This CDR3 has 15 residues. CDR1 and CDR2 from the germline V gene are SGHRS and YFSETQ. V lost 2 bases to trimming and J lost 0 bases, with 8 bases between them. The CDR3 coding sequence is TGCGCCAGCAGCTTTCTACAGTCGAACACCGGGGAGCTGTTTTTT. Its protein is CASSFLQSNTGELFF. Variable domain in full (rest from reference TRBV5-1 and TRBJ2-2): KAGVTQTPRYLIKTRGQQVTLSCSPISGHRSVSWYQQTPGQGLQFLFEYFSETQRNKGNFPGRFSGRQFSNSRSEMNVSTLELGDSALYLCASSFLQSNTGELFFGEGSRLTVL.

J is TRBJ2-7 and V is TRBV9; D is ambiguous. The CDR3 loop spans 14 amino acids. CDR1 and CDR2 (germline): SGDLS, YYNGEE. With 0 bases removed from V and 0 bases from J, the gap between germline ends came to 7 bases. CDR3 region: CASSVGRHSYEQYF. For the CDR3, the DNA is TGTGCCAGCAGCGTAGGCCGGCACTCCTACGAGCAGTACTTC.

This chain joins TRBV27 and TRBJ2-7; D perhaps matches TRBD1 (5 bases). Germline CDR1 is MNHEY and CDR2 is SMNVEV (reference sequence). The V and J ends lost 5 bases and 9 bases respectively, with 17 bases between them. The CDR3 consists of 13 residues. CDR3 in DNA: TGTGCCAGCAGTCCTCAACTACTTCAGGGGCAGTACTTC. As protein: CASSPQLLQGQYF.

This clone came up once. The chain uses TRBV9 and TRBJ2-1, with unresolved D. This CDR3 contains 15 residues. The V gene lost 3 bases and the J gene lost 5 bases, with 15 bases spanning the gap. The germline V gene has CDR1 SGDLS and CDR2 YYNGEE. The CDR3: CASSAVGSIHNEQFF. CDR3 nucleotide sequence: TGTGCCAGCAGCGCCGTTGGATCGATTCACAATGAGCAGTTCTTC.

The J gene is TRBJ2-3, the V gene TRBV11-3; D is tentatively TRBD1 or TRBD2 (5 bases each). Between the trimmed V and J ends, which lost 5 bases and 3 bases, there was a span of 9 bases. CDR1 and CDR2 from the germline V gene are SGHNT and YENEEA. The CDR3 is 13 amino acids. The CDR3 nucleotides read TGTGCCAGCAGCCCGTGGGGGACAGATACGCAGTATTTT. Translation: CASSPWGTDTQYF.

The V and J genes are TRBV7-6 and TRBJ2-7, with TRBD2 matching over 7 bases. From germline, CDR1 is SGHVS and CDR2 FNYEAQ. The trim removed 11 bases at V and 0 bases at J, leaving 7 bases unmatched. The CDR3 loop spans 13 amino acids. The CDR3 loop reads CAVSGGLSYEQYF. CDR3 nucleotides: TGTGCCGTGTCGGGAGGACTCTCCTACGAGCAGTACTTC.

The chain joins TRBV12-5 to TRBJ1-1; D is unclear. Trimming stripped 2 bases from V and 1 base from J, with 8 bases between. Germline loops: CDR1 LGHNT, CDR2 FRNRAP. CDR3 length equals 14 residues. The CDR3 here is CASGLTAENTEAFF. The CDR3 coding sequence is TGTGCTAGTGGTTTGACGGCAGAGAACACTGAAGCTTTCTTT.

The J gene is TRBJ2-3, the V gene TRBV29-1; D assignment may be TRBD1 or TRBD2 (6 bases each). From germline, CDR1 is SQVTM and CDR2 ANQGSEA. This CDR3 is built from 15 residues. Trimming stripped 1 base from V and 5 bases from J, with 16 bases between. The CDR3 spells CSVEVGGGGRDTQYF. CDR3 DNA: TGCAGCGTTGAAGTGGGAGGAGGGGGGAGAGATACGCAGTATTTT.